This paragraph covers one TCR beta chain sequence. As yet, its antigen is unknown. Sequenced by immunoSEQ multiplex PCR; TCRdb stores in-frame clones only, minus some. The sample carries 95,000 to 150,000 clones, more than 70% recorded once. The data belong to a study of T cell responses to AZD1222 COVID-19 vaccine. Whole-study findings and limits: Donor demographics were predominantly white British with a female majority; clonal diversity may be underestimated.

The clonotype was recovered from an adult in good health. Here the sequenced sample was peripheral blood, taken on day 0 of AZD1222 vaccination.

CDR3 sequence reads: CASSKGEGLLGVETQYF. As DNA, the CDR3 is TGTGCCAGCAGCAAAGGCGAAGGGTTACTAGGTGTGGAGACCCAGTACTTC. The chain recombines TRBV21-1 with TRBJ2-5; the table's D call, TRBD2, was not checked against the DNA. TRBV21-1 is a pseudogene locus. This CDR3 is 17 amino acids long.